This T cell receptor (beta chain) is from a study of T-cell reconstitution after alpha-beta-depleted transplantation in children. Trimming pared 6 bases from V and 2 bases from J, leaving 16 bases between. Germline-derived CDR1 and CDR2 are SGHRS and YFSETQ. The CDR3 sequence is 15 residues long. This clonotype was counted ten times or more. Unique molecular identifiers were incorporated when the TCRbeta library was constructed. TCRdb analysed the PCR reads with MiXCR anew, one entry per CDR3 protein. In the table there are 550,000 to 800,000 distinct CDR3 sequences, less than 15% of which are singletons.

The J gene is TRBJ2-3, the V gene TRBV5-1; possible D gene TRBD2, 5 bases. The TCR comes from a girl aged 2 to 10 with congenital amegakaryocytic thrombocytopenia, due to receive a stem cell transplant. The specimen was PBMCs, collected before TCRalphabeta/CD19-depleted stem cell transplant. The CDR3 loop is CASNPGSPYTDTQYF. The CDR3 DNA follows: TGCGCCAGCAATCCGGGAAGTCCCTACACAGATACGCAGTATTTT.